A selection of T cell receptor beta chains follows, all from one sample in a study of T cell changes during pregnancy in multiple sclerosis. The assay was immunoSEQ multiplex PCR, and TCRdb's table has in-frame clones only and misses some. Among tens of thousands of clones listed, roughly nine tenths were seen once. This material consisted of CD8+ T cells from peripheral blood mononuclear cells, taken before pregnancy. The receptors derive from a female donor with multiple sclerosis, enrolled in a pregnancy study. CDR3s include the opening cysteine and the closing phenylalanine or tryptophan. The D gene is left open where the match is weak. Clone size is stated in some rows and not others, as once, few, many or a class when expanded.

d_call	clone_size	j_call	cdr3_length	v_call	cdr3_aa	cdr3_nt
NA	NA	TRBJ1-2	11	TRBV30	CAWSVSVGYTF	TGTGCCTGGAGTGTATCAGTCGGCTACACCTTC
TRBD1	NA	TRBJ1-1	15	TRBV4-3	CASSPGQGWGTEAFF	TGCGCCAGCAGCCCAGGACAGGGATGGGGCACTGAAGCTTTCTTT
NA	NA	TRBJ1-1	14	TRBV19	CASSMEFGSTEAFF	TGTGCCAGTAGTATGGAGTTCGGGAGCACTGAAGCTTTCTTT
NA	NA	TRBJ1-6	14	TRBV13	CASSPIYTDSPLHF	TGTGCCAGCAGCCCTATCTATACGGATTCACCCCTCCACTTT
NA	NA	TRBJ2-5	16	TRBV2	CASSAVEGVGGETQYF	TGTGCCAGCAGTGCAGTTGAGGGGGTTGGGGGAGAGACCCAGTACTTC
NA	NA	TRBJ1-2	14	TRBV21-1	CASSKPFLVRGYTF	TGTGCCAGCAGCAAGCCGTTTCTGGTGCGTGGCTACACCTTC
TRBD2	few	TRBJ2-5	14	TRBV7-6	CASSLGGGAETQYF	TGTGCCAGCAGCTTAGGGGGAGGGGCGGAGACCCAGTACTTC
TRBD2	NA	TRBJ2-1	13	TRBV6-6	CATGLAFYNEQFF	TGTGCCACAGGACTAGCGTTTTACAATGAGCAGTTCTTC
NA	once	TRBJ2-7	15	TRBV6-5	CASSYSGVPSYEQYF	TGTGCCAGCAGTTACTCCGGAGTTCCGTCCTACGAGCAGTACTTC
NA	once	TRBJ2-5	14	TRBV9	CASSASGRVETQYF	TGTGCCAGCAGCGCCTCTGGGCGGGTAGAGACCCAGTACTTC
NA	NA	TRBJ2-5	17	TRBV13	CASSTSQATGDRETQYF	TGTGCCAGCAGCACCTCCCAGGCCACAGGAGACCGGGAGACCCAGTACTTC
NA	NA	TRBJ1-1	16	TRBV9	CASSANPRRGGSEAFF	TGTGCCAGCAGCGCCAATCCCAGGAGAGGGGGAAGTGAAGCTTTCTTT
NA	NA	TRBJ2-7	16	TRBV4-3	CASSQGPGTPPYEQYF	TGCGCCAGCAGCCAAGGACCCGGGACACCACCCTACGAGCAGTACTTC
NA	once	TRBJ1-1	16	TRBV29-1	CSVEVLTGHMNTEAFF	TGCAGCGTTGAAGTGTTAACAGGGCACATGAACACTGAAGCTTTCTTT
NA	NA	TRBJ2-7	15	TRBV6-1	CASSEGGGPSYEQYF	TGTGCCAGCAGTGAAGGGGGGGGGCCCTCCTACGAGCAGTACTTC
NA	NA	TRBJ2-3	15	TRBV29-1	CSVVLIAGGGDTQYF	TGCAGCGTTGTCTTGATTGCCGGGGGTGGAGATACGCAGTATTTT
TRBD1	NA	TRBJ2-1	16	TRBV6-1	CASSEWDRSSYNEQFF	TGTGCCAGCAGTGAATGGGACAGAAGCTCCTACAATGAGCAGTTCTTC
TRBD2	NA	TRBJ2-1	17	TRBV9	CASSEGAWRGAHNEQFF	TGTGCCAGCAGCGAGGGAGCATGGCGGGGGGCCCACAATGAGCAGTTCTTC
NA	NA	TRBJ1-1	14	TRBV7-6	CASSSLGGNTEAFF	TGTGCCAGCAGCTCTCTCGGGGGGAACACTGAAGCTTTCTTT
TRBD1	NA	TRBJ1-5	16	TRBV10-3	CAISESTRDRKQPQHF	TGTGCCATCAGTGAGTCGACCAGGGACAGGAAACAGCCCCAGCATTTT
TRBD1	NA	TRBJ1-1	19	TRBV29-1	CSVALPTDRVGSPDTEAFF	TGCAGCGTTGCCCTCCCCACAGACAGGGTGGGTTCCCCGGACACTGAAGCTTTCTTT
NA	NA	TRBJ1-2	13	TRBV6-4	CASSDSGVNGYTF	TGTGCCAGCAGTGACTCAGGAGTTAATGGCTACACCTTC
NA	once	TRBJ2-1	15	TRBV13	CASSPPLRGNNEQFF	TGTGCCAGCAGCCCCCCTCTTAGGGGGAACAATGAGCAGTTCTTC
NA	NA	TRBJ2-3	12	TRBV11-3	CASSSRGDTQYF	TGTGCCAGCAGCTCCAGGGGAGATACGCAGTATTTT
NA	NA	TRBJ2-5	13	TRBV7-8	CASSLLTVETQYF	TGTGCCAGCAGCTTATTAACAGTAGAGACCCAGTACTTC
TRBD1	NA	TRBJ2-7	14	TRBV7-2	CASNPTGGIDEQYF	TGTGCCAGCAACCCGACAGGGGGCATCGACGAGCAGTACTTC
NA	NA	TRBJ2-3	16	TRBV13	CASSVREASSTDTQYF	TGTGCCAGCAGTGTCCGGGAAGCCTCTAGCACAGATACGCAGTATTTT
NA	NA	TRBJ2-3	13	TRBV4-1	CASSGAPLDTQYF	TGCGCCAGCAGCGGGGCCCCTCTAGATACGCAGTATTTT
NA	NA	TRBJ1-1	14	TRBV12-5	CASGLEGGILEAFF	TGTGCTAGTGGTTTGGAGGGAGGGATCCTTGAAGCTTTCTTT
TRBD1	NA	TRBJ2-5	14	TRBV5-8	CASSLRAGGETQYF	TGTGCCAGCAGCTTGAGGGCAGGGGGAGAGACCCAGTACTTC
TRBD1	NA	TRBJ1-2	18	TRBV12-5	CASGLIPLNRGPNYGYTF	TGTGCTAGTGGTTTGATACCCCTTAACAGGGGACCCAACTATGGCTACACCTTC
NA	NA	TRBJ1-1	13	TRBV9	CASSVASGTEAFF	TGTGCCAGCAGCGTAGCTTCGGGCACTGAAGCTTTCTTT
TRBD1	NA	TRBJ2-7	18	TRBV5-1	CASSFPGQGAKGTYEQYF	TGCGCCAGCAGCTTCCCGGGACAGGGGGCGAAGGGCACCTACGAGCAGTACTTC
NA	NA	TRBJ1-1	14	TRBV14	CASTGGGQNTEAFF	TGTGCCAGCACGGGGGGCGGCCAGAACACTGAAGCTTTCTTT
TRBD1	NA	TRBJ1-2	16	TRBV6-4	CASSDGPGQGRGGYTF	TGTGCCAGCAGTGACGGGCCGGGACAGGGGAGAGGTGGCTACACCTTC